Shown below are 30 T cell receptor beta chains from a single sample sequenced in a study of a mutant IDH1 vaccine in newly diagnosed glioma. Indicated time point: week 11, during vaccination. Topical imiquimod accompanied each vaccine dose, which consisted of 300 ug of mutant IDH1 20-mer peptide. Profiling relied on immunoSEQ multiplex PCR, and the TCRdb table lists in-frame clones only, not all of them. The sample yields some 60,000 clones, more than 80% seen once. Their cognate antigens are unknown. Source: PBMCs, taken from a glioma patient whose treatment included an IDH1 peptide vaccine. Receptors originate from a man in his thirties or forties with glioma.

The gene calls are TRBV4-1 and TRBJ1-2, with 7 positions matching TRBD1. The germline gives CDR1 MGHRA, CDR2 YSYEKL. CDR3 length equals 13 residues. With 2 bases clipped from V and 6 bases from J, the junction kept 3 bases outside the gene matches. The CDR3 DNA follows: TGCGCCAGCAGCCAACGACAGGGACATGGCTACACCTTC. Translating it yields CASSQRQGHGYTF.

The rearrangement links TRBV6-1 to TRBJ1-5, with D possibly being TRBD1 (5 bases). The V gene lost 0 bases and the J gene lost 11 bases, with 26 bases spanning the gap. The germline V gene encodes CDR1 MNHNS and CDR2 SASEGT. This CDR3 comprises 18 residues. The CDR3 sequence is CASSEATRSTTGVWAQHF. CDR3 bases: TGTGCCAGCAGTGAAGCTACTCGGTCGACTACGGGGGTTTGGGCCCAGCATTTT.

The chain combines TRBV28 with TRBJ2-7, with 10 bases matching TRBD2. The J segment lost 0 bases and the V segment lost 1 base, leaving 3 bases of the junction unmatched. The length of the CDR3 is 16 residues. In germline, CDR1 is MDHEN, CDR2 SYDVKM. CDR3 sequence reads: CASSLSGTSVSYEQYF. As DNA, the CDR3 is TGTGCCAGCAGTTTATCTGGGACTAGCGTCTCCTACGAGCAGTACTTC.

V is TRBV2 and J is TRBJ1-3; TRBD1 agrees at 7 bases. Germline lookup yields CDR1 SNHLY and CDR2 FYNNEI. With 7 bases clipped from V and 4 bases from J, the junction kept 7 bases outside the gene matches. The CDR3 consists of 14 residues. The CDR3 loop is CASNLRGPGNTIYF. The CDR3 nucleotides read TGTGCCAGCAACCTAAGGGGGCCAGGAAACACCATATATTTT.

The gene calls are TRBV27 and TRBJ1-2; D gene uncertain. The ends were cut back, 7 bases at V and 6 bases at J, with 15 bases in the middle. CDR1 MNHEY and CDR2 SMNVEV come from the germline V gene (reference sequence). The CDR3 is made up of 13 amino acids. Written as DNA, the CDR3 is TGTGCCAGCACCTCCACCCGGAATAATGGCTACACCTTC. It yields the protein CASTSTRNNGYTF.

Here the CDR3 reads CASSQDPPGLGADTQYF. CDR3 DNA sequence: TGTGCCAGCAGCCAAGACCCCCCGGGACTAGGAGCAGATACGCAGTATTTT. V is TRBV4-2 and J is TRBJ2-3, with 8 bases matching TRBD2. This CDR3 has 17 amino acids. Germline-derived CDR1 and CDR2 are LGHNA and YNFKEQ. J gave up 4 bases and V 0 bases, and 9 bases lay outside the gene matches.

CDR3 sequence (DNA): TGTGCCAGCAGTTTCTTCGGACAGGAGGTCGATGAGCAGTTCTTC. Protein product: CASSFFGQEVDEQFF. V and J are TRBV28 and TRBJ2-1; 7 nucleotides line up with TRBD1. The CDR3 loop spans 15 amino acids. Germline CDR1 is MDHEN and CDR2 is SYDVKM. J gave up 8 bases and V 3 bases, and 10 bases lay outside the gene matches. Full variable domain (outside the CDR3, taken from reference TRBV28 and TRBJ2-1): DVKVTQSSRYLVKRTGEKVFLECVQDMDHENMFWYRQDPGLGLRLIYFSYDVKMKEKGDIPEGYSVSREKKERFSLILESASTNQTSMYLCASSFFGQEVDEQFFGPGTRLTVL.

As to this clone: Other DNA sequences within the sample encode an identical CDR3. The CDR3 spells CAWSMGGNTEAFF. The CDR3 DNA follows: TGTGCCTGGAGCATGGGGGGGAACACTGAAGCTTTCTTT. The chain carries TRBV30 and TRBJ1-1, with D perhaps TRBD1 (5 bases). The length of the CDR3 is 13 residues. V lost 3 bases and J lost 1, with 9 bases in between. CDR1 GTSNPN and CDR2 SVGIG come from the germline V gene (reference sequence).

This chain joins TRBV5-4 and TRBJ1-6; TRBD1 aligns across 12 bases. Per germline, CDR1 SGHNT and CDR2 YYREEE (reference sequence). This CDR3 region has 17 residues. J gave up 7 bases and V 4 bases, and 9 bases lay outside the gene matches. The CDR3 nucleotides are TGTGCCAGCAGCCGGGGAGGGACAGGGGGCTCGAATTCACCCCTCCACTTT. Translation gives CASSRGGTGGSNSPLHF.

In its sample, this clone was seen a few times. Written as DNA, the CDR3 is TGTGCCAGCAGCTCCTTACAGGGGACCTCGCGGGCTTTCTTT. Its translation: CASSSLQGTSRAFF. V usage is TRBV11-1 and J usage is TRBJ1-1; 7 bases line up with TRBD1. Per the germline V gene, CDR1 is SGHAT and CDR2 is FQDESV (reference sequence). The CDR3 spans 14 residues. V lost 4 bases to trimming and J lost 11 bases; unmatched junction nucleotides: 13.

In this sample, this clone turned up once. V gene TRBV7-3 combines with J gene TRBJ2-7; 10 nucleotides line up with TRBD1. V lost 1 base to trimming and J lost 3 bases; unmatched junction nucleotides: 9. Germline CDR1 is SGHTA and CDR2 is FQGTGA. The CDR3 spans 17 residues. CDR3 region: CASSLMPGTGEGYEQYF. The CDR3 DNA reads TGTGCCAGCAGCTTAATGCCCGGGACAGGGGAGGGCTACGAGCAGTACTTC.

The genes are TRBV28 and TRBJ1-1; the match to TRBD1 covers 10 bases. CDR1 MDHEN and CDR2 SYDVKM come from the germline V gene. J gave up 6 bases and V 4 bases, and 11 bases lay outside the gene matches. This CDR3 has 16 residues. For the CDR3, the DNA is TGTGCCAGCAGTTCTCCCGGGACAGGGGAAATCTCTGAAGCTTTCTTT. Translating gives CASSSPGTGEISEAFF.

This rearrangement joins TRBV4-1 to TRBJ2-1; D gene uncertain. V lost 0 bases, J lost 9 bases, and 9 bases lay in between. Looked up from germline, CDR1 is MGHRA and CDR2 is YSYEKL. This CDR3 contains 13 residues. The CDR3 nucleotides are TGCGCCAGCAGCCAAGATATGAGGAGTGAGCAGTTCTTC. The encoded protein is CASSQDMRSEQFF.

V is TRBV28 and J is TRBJ2-7; TRBD2 aligns across 9 bases. The germline gives CDR1 MDHEN, CDR2 SYDVKM. The CDR3 is made up of 18 amino acids. V shed 3 bases and J 3 bases; nucleotides not matched to a gene: 15. This chain's CDR3 is CASSFPPGSGGLVYEQYF. The CDR3 DNA is TGTGCCAGCAGTTTCCCGCCGGGGAGCGGGGGGCTAGTCTACGAGCAGTACTTC.

The chain uses TRBV13 and TRBJ2-1; D remains ambiguous. Per the germline V gene, CDR1 is PRHDT and CDR2 is FYEKMQ (reference sequence). The CDR3 consists of 13 residues. V was cut by 3 bases and J by 2 bases, with 5 bases left in between. The CDR3 region is CASSLGTYNEQFF. The CDR3 region has the DNA TGTGCCAGCAGCTTGGGGACCTACAATGAGCAGTTCTTC.

The chain has TRBV5-1 and TRBJ2-5; D is uncertain. This CDR3 is 13 amino acids long. Germline values: CDR1 SGHRS, CDR2 YFSETQ. V lost 4 bases to trimming and J lost 4 bases, with 11 bases between them. CDR3: CASSPTPAETQYF. Written as DNA, the CDR3 is TGCGCCAGCAGCCCGACCCCCGCAGAGACCCAGTACTTC.

J is TRBJ1-1 and V is TRBV9; D is uncertain. V lost 3 bases, J lost 4 bases, and 10 bases lay in between. The germline gives CDR1 SGDLS, CDR2 YYNGEE. This CDR3 contains 13 residues. The CDR3 protein is CASSARLGTEAFF. The CDR3 DNA sequence: TGTGCCAGCAGCGCCAGGTTGGGCACTGAAGCTTTCTTT.

The chain has TRBV6-1 and TRBJ1-6; D not certain. Trimming took 3 bases from V and 5 from J, leaving 8 bases between them. The CDR3 totals 14 residues. CDR1 and CDR2 (germline): MNHNS, SASEGT. The CDR3 here is CASSERNNNSPLHF. For the CDR3, the DNA is TGTGCCAGCAGTGAGAGGAATAATAATTCACCCCTCCACTTT.

This clone was detected a few times. The chain couples TRBV2 to TRBJ1-1; D perhaps matches TRBD1 (5 bases). V gave up 9 bases and J gave up 8 bases, with 19 bases separating them. The CDR3 covers 13 residues. Germline assignment: CDR1 SNHLY and CDR2 FYNNEI. The CDR3 DNA follows: TGTGCCAGGTCCGAGGACACCCACCCCGAAGCTTTCTTT. Protein sequence: CARSEDTHPEAFF.

V is TRBV27 and J is TRBJ2-1; D is ambiguous. CDR3 length equals 15 residues. V gave up 1 base and J gave up 1 base, with 8 bases separating them. Looked up from germline, CDR1 is MNHEY and CDR2 is SMNVEV (reference sequence). CDR3 coding DNA: TGTGCCAGCAGTTTATTGACTGCTTCCTACAATGAGCAGTTCTTC. Translating it yields CASSLLTASYNEQFF.

This chain links TRBV5-4 with TRBJ1-5; 9 bases map to TRBD1. V shed 4 bases and J 3 bases; nucleotides not matched to a gene: 11. The length of the CDR3 is 17 residues. Germline CDR1 SGHNT, CDR2 YYREEE (reference sequence). The CDR3 DNA reads as TGTGCCAGCAGCCCCTATCCGGGACAGGGCGACAATCAGCCCCAGCATTTT. Its protein product is CASSPYPGQGDNQPQHF.

This chain connects TRBV5-5 to TRBJ2-4, with 10 bases identical to TRBD1. The CDR3 loop spans 16 amino acids. The trim removed 4 bases at V and 0 bases at J, leaving 4 bases unmatched. Germline-derived CDR1 and CDR2 are SGHKS and YYEKEE (reference sequence). The chain's CDR3 is CASSQGQGEAKNIQYF. The DNA of the CDR3 is TGTGCCAGCAGCCAAGGACAGGGGGAAGCCAAAAACATTCAGTACTTC.

This sequence joins TRBV5-1 and TRBJ1-1, with D unclear. V dropped 0 bases and J dropped 0 bases, with 6 bases sitting between them. CDR3 length equals 14 residues. Germline loops: CDR1 SGHRS, CDR2 YFSETQ. The CDR3 loop is CASSLAVMNTEAFF. In DNA form, the CDR3 reads TGCGCCAGCAGCTTGGCGGTGATGAACACTGAAGCTTTCTTT.

The chain uses TRBV9 and TRBJ1-6, with 7 positions matching TRBD1. The germline gives CDR1 SGDLS, CDR2 YYNGEE. The ends lost 4 bases at V and 13 bases at J; junction bases unmatched: 17. The CDR3 covers 16 residues. The CDR3 region is CASSIGTVGVGEPLHF. The CDR3 nucleotides read TGTGCCAGCAGCATCGGGACAGTTGGGGTTGGGGAGCCCCTCCACTTT.

The genes are TRBV28 and TRBJ1-2, with D possibly being TRBD1 (5 bases). The CDR3 loop spans 15 amino acids. Looked up from germline, CDR1 is MDHEN and CDR2 is SYDVKM. V was trimmed by 5 bases and J by 2 bases, leaving 15 bases between them. CDR3 sequence reads: CASSPVDSHNYGYTF. The CDR3 nucleotides are TGTGCCAGCAGTCCAGTCGACAGCCACAACTATGGCTACACCTTC.

This clone was counted between two and nine times. This chain's CDR3 is CASSSRSGTQDHSNQPQHF. The CDR3 DNA sequence: TGCGCCAGCAGTTCCAGGTCGGGCACTCAGGACCATAGCAATCAGCCCCAGCATTTT. This chain connects TRBV23-1 to TRBJ1-5; D gene uncertain. TRBV23-1 is assigned to the ORF class and has an uncertain function. CDR3 length: 19 residues. The germline V and J ends were trimmed by 5 bases and 0 bases, with 23 bases remaining between them.

This rearrangement joins TRBV7-9 to TRBJ2-7, with TRBD1 matching over 8 bases. The germline V gene has CDR1 SEHNR and CDR2 FQNEAQ (reference sequence). This CDR3 has 14 amino acids. V lost 4 bases and J lost 3; bases outside the gene matches: 5. For the CDR3, the DNA is TGTGCCAGCAGCTCCGGACAGGGTAACTACGAGCAGTACTTC. This gives the protein CASSSGQGNYEQYF.

The J gene is TRBJ1-5, the V gene TRBV2, with TRBD1 as a possible D gene (6 bases). The CDR3 has 13 amino acids. The V and J ends lost 4 bases and 2 bases respectively, with 6 bases between them. CDR1 SNHLY and CDR2 FYNNEI come from the germline V gene. CDR3 sequence: CASSGTGNQPQHF. CDR3 sequence (DNA): TGTGCCAGCAGTGGGACAGGCAATCAGCCCCAGCATTTT.

The chain combines TRBV5-6 with TRBJ2-2; TRBD1 matches 8 bases. This CDR3 is built from 16 residues. The V and J ends lost 0 bases and 5 bases, in that order; junction bases with no gene match: 6. Germline V gives CDR1 SGHDT, CDR2 YYEEEE. CDR3: CASSLESTGGTGELFF. DNA for the CDR3: TGTGCCAGCAGCTTGGAGTCAACAGGGGGAACCGGGGAGCTGTTTTTT.

The J gene is TRBJ1-1, the V gene TRBV18; D uncertain. The CDR3 runs 13 residues. Trimming left V 8 bases short and J 2 bases short, with 12 bases between. From germline, CDR1 is KGHSH and CDR2 LQKENI. In DNA form, the CDR3 reads TGTGCCAGCGCTCGCGAAGCAAACACTGAAGCTTTCTTT. Its translation is CASAREANTEAFF. The whole variable domain, remainder taken from reference TRBV18 and TRBJ1-1, is NAGVMQNPRHLVRRRGQEARLRCSPMKGHSHVYWYRQLPEEGLKFMVYLQKENIIDESGMPKERFSAEFPKEGPSILRIQQVVRGDSAAYFCASAREANTEAFFGQGTRLTVV.